Listed below are T cell receptor beta chains from one sample, sequenced in a study of cytomegalovirus exposure and HLA in healthy donors. Profiling relied on immunoSEQ multiplex PCR, and the TCRdb table lists in-frame clones only, not all of them. The profile shows about 120,000 clones, roughly 80% of them singletons. The sequenced sample was PBMCs. The receptor set was obtained from a man aged 25-45 years in good health and CMV-seropositive. The CDR3 runs from the conserved cysteine through the conserved F or W.

v_call cdr3_aa
TRBV10-2 CASSGGTRHGELFF
TRBV27 CASRLAGGLDTQYF
TRBV12-5 CASGLVQGEEQYF
TRBV19 CASSWDSVSGNTIYF
TRBV7-3 CASSLTSTDTEAFF
TRBV5-1 CASSPETFGQGGDGYTF
TRBV6-1 CASQVAGQGRYGYTF
TRBV6-5 CASRLGGGYEQYF
TRBV7-9 CASSQRGFGYTF
TRBV4-1 CASSRTSGGGNEQFF